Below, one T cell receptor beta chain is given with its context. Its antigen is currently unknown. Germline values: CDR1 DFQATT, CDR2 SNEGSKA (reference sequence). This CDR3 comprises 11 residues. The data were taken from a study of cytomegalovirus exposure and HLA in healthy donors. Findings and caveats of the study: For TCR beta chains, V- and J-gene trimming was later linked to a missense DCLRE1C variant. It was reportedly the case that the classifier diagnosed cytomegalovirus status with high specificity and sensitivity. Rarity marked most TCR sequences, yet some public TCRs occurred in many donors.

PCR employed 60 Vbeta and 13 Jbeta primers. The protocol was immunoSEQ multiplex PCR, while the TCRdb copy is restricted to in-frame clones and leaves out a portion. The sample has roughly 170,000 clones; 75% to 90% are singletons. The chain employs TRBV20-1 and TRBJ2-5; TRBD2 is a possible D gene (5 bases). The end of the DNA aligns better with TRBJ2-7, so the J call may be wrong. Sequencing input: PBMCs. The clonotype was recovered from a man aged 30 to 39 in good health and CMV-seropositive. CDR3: CSAGLSYEQYF. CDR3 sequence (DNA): TGCAGTGCTGGACTCTCCTACGAGCAGTACTTC.